This T cell receptor (delta chain) was identified during a study of γδ T cells in repeated Plasmodium falciparum infection. As for the study in general: Age- and gender-matched Australian children served as comparison for malaria-exposed Malian children.

Vgamma9/Vdelta2+ and Vdelta2-negative gammadelta T cells were flow-sorted from PBMC for bulk sequencing. TCRdb re-identified clones in the multiplex PCR reads via CATT. The profile covers about 48,000 delta-chain clones, with less than 2% appearing a single time and 7.5% to 10% taken by the ten largest. The CDR3 consists of 18 residues. CDR1 is TSWWSYY and CDR2 is QGS in the germline V gene. V shed 4 bases and J 0 bases; nucleotides not matched to a gene: 8. The sample consisted of gamma-delta T cells from blood. V and J are TRDV1 and TRDJ1, with TRDD3 matching over 13 bases. Matching the DNA to germline supplied the J gene, which TCRdb does not give. The sequence derives from a pool of human donors (malaria-infected and uninfected, not separated). In DNA, the CDR3 is TGTGCTCTTGGGGCCCGACTGGGGGATACGCCCTACACCGATAAACTCATCTTT. Translating it yields CALGARLGDTPYTDKLIF.